What follows are 23 T cell receptor beta chains derived from one specimen sequenced in a study of OX40 agonist ivuxolimab in advanced cancers. Repertoires were generated with immunoSEQ multiplex PCR, while TCRdb's copy carries only in-frame clones and drops some. The sample carries about 76,000 clones, 85% to 90% recorded once. The starting material was CD4+ or CD8+ T cells sorted from blood, obtained in a trial of the OX40 agonist ivuxolimab. These receptors all come from an adult with an advanced solid tumor such as melanoma, head and neck, liver or kidney cancer.

This chain links TRBV27 with TRBJ1-4, with 8 bases identical to TRBD1. The CDR3 spans 14 residues. Unmatched junction bases numbered 2, after V lost 3 bases and J lost 5 bases. Germline CDR1 and CDR2: MNHEY and SMNVEV (reference sequence). CDR3 DNA: TGTGCCAGCAGTTTGAGGACAGGGAATGAAAAACTGTTTTTT. As protein: CASSLRTGNEKLFF.

The CDR3 loop is CATSRGRRGPYTQYF. As DNA, the CDR3 is TGTGCCACCAGCAGAGGGCGCAGGGGGCCCTATACGCAGTATTTT. The genes are TRBV15 and TRBJ2-3; TRBD1 agrees at 8 bases. This CDR3 contains 15 residues. Per the germline V gene, CDR1 is LNHNV and CDR2 is YYDKDF (reference sequence). Trimming cost V 1 base and J 7 bases; bases outside gene matches: 7.

The chain has TRBV4-2 and TRBJ2-5; TRBD2 agrees at 7 bases. With 0 bases clipped from V and 5 bases from J, the junction kept 3 bases outside the gene matches. Germline V gene sequence: CDR1 LGHNA, CDR2 YNFKEQ. CDR3 length equals 14 residues. The CDR3 protein is CASSQELAWETQYF. CDR3 DNA sequence: TGTGCCAGCAGCCAAGAACTAGCGTGGGAGACCCAGTACTTC.

The chain combines TRBV28 with TRBJ1-2, with 9 bases lining up with TRBD1. The CDR3 is 14 residues long. J was trimmed by 8 bases and V by 4 bases; bases with no gene match: 8. Germline CDR1 and CDR2: MDHEN and SYDVKM. In DNA form, the CDR3 reads TGTGCCAGCAGTTCAACCGGGACAGGGTCCGGCTACACCTTC. It is translated as CASSSTGTGSGYTF.

The chain joins TRBV9 to TRBJ2-5, with unresolved D. CDR3 length equals 11 residues. The V end was cut by 0 bases, the J end by 4 bases, with 1 base between. Germline V gene lookup returns CDR1 SGDLS and CDR2 YYNGEE. The CDR3 here is CASSVAETQYF. Written as DNA, the CDR3 is TGTGCCAGCAGCGTAGCAGAGACCCAGTACTTC.

The rearrangement joins TRBV7-9 to TRBJ1-2, with 9 bases fitting TRBD1. The CDR3 loop spans 16 amino acids. Per germline, CDR1 SEHNR and CDR2 FQNEAQ (reference sequence). J was trimmed by 7 bases and V by 5 bases; bases with no gene match: 14. The chain's CDR3 is CASSHTPTGGLVGYTF. The CDR3 DNA sequence: TGTGCCAGCAGCCACACCCCGACAGGGGGTTTGGTTGGCTACACCTTC. Together with reference TRBV7-9 and TRBJ1-2, the CDR3 gives the full variable domain: DTGVSQNPRHKITKRGQNVTFRCDPISEHNRLYWYRQTLGQGPEFLTYFQNEAQLEKSRLLSDRFSAERPKGSFSTLEIQRTEQGDSAMYLCASSHTPTGGLVGYTFGSGTRLTVV.

The chain uses TRBV18 and TRBJ2-5, with 8 bases aligning to TRBD2. This CDR3 has 15 residues. Germline-derived CDR1 and CDR2 are KGHSH and LQKENI. J gave up 0 bases and V 6 bases, and 6 bases lay outside the gene matches. CDR3 sequence: CASSPTSGHQETQYF. CDR3 sequence (DNA): TGTGCCAGCTCTCCAACTAGCGGTCACCAAGAGACCCAGTACTTC. The full variable domain, in which reference TRBV18 and TRBJ2-5 provide the parts outside the CDR3, is NAGVMQNPRHLVRRRGQEARLRCSPMKGHSHVYWYRQLPEEGLKFMVYLQKENIIDESGMPKERFSAEFPKEGPSILRIQQVVRGDSAAYFCASSPTSGHQETQYFGPGTRLLVL.

V is TRBV7-8 and J is TRBJ1-1; a weak D match, TRBD1 (6 bases). The CDR3 sequence is 15 residues long. Germline assignment: CDR1 SGHVS and CDR2 FQNEAQ. V was cut by 2 bases and J by 4 bases, with 14 bases left in between. The CDR3 DNA reads TGTGCCAGCAGCTTACATTTAGGGGGATTCACTGAAGCTTTCTTT. This encodes CASSLHLGGFTEAFF.

This chain joins TRBV2 and TRBJ1-5, with 7 nucleotides matching TRBD1. This CDR3 comprises 14 residues. Germline V gene sequence: CDR1 SNHLY, CDR2 FYNNEI. V lost 6 bases and J lost 0; bases outside the gene matches: 2. The CDR3 bases are TGTGCCAGCAGACAGGGGAGTAGCAATCAGCCCCAGCATTTT. Its protein product is CASRQGSSNQPQHF.

This sequence joins TRBV5-1 and TRBJ2-2; TRBD2 agrees at 7 bases. The V segment lost 1 base and the J segment 5 bases; nucleotides outside the gene matches: 8. The germline gives CDR1 SGHRS, CDR2 YFSETQ. The CDR3 covers 16 residues. This CDR3 reads CASSLIPAGVTGELFF. CDR3 bases: TGCGCCAGCAGCTTGATTCCCGCGGGAGTAACCGGGGAGCTGTTTTTT.

This chain links TRBV23-1 with TRBJ2-3, with a weak D call TRBD1 (6 bases). TRBV23-1 carries the ORF label, with uncertain function. CDR3 length: 16 amino acids. The V gene lost 2 bases and the J gene lost 0 bases, with 12 bases spanning the gap. For the CDR3, the DNA is TGCGCCAGCAGTCAACAAAAGGGGGATAGCACAGATACGCAGTATTTT. This codes for CASSQQKGDSTDTQYF.

This clone came up a few times. This chain uses TRBV5-1 with TRBJ1-3; 7 nucleotides agree with TRBD1. In germline, CDR1 is SGHRS, CDR2 YFSETQ. Trimming at V came to 5 bases and at J to 3 bases, leaving 14 bases not matched to a gene. This CDR3 spans 17 amino acids. For the CDR3, the DNA is TGCGCCAGCAGTCCGGGAGCAGGGGGGTTGAGTGGAAACACCATATATTTT. This sequence encodes CASSPGAGGLSGNTIYF.

The chain is built from TRBV19 and TRBJ1-6, with TRBD1 matching 7 bases. With V trimmed by 5 bases and J by 7 bases, 8 bases remained unmatched. This CDR3 is 15 amino acids long. Germline V gene lookup returns CDR1 LNHDA and CDR2 SQIVND (reference sequence). For the CDR3, the DNA is TGTGCCAGTAGTCGCCGGGACAGAGAGAATTCACCCCTCCACTTT. This translates into CASSRRDRENSPLHF. The full variable domain, with the rest looked up from reference TRBV19 and TRBJ1-6, is DGGITQSPKYLFRKEGQNVTLSCEQNLNHDAMYWYRQDPGQGLRLIYYSQIVNDFQKGDIAEGYSVSREKKESFPLTVTSAQKNPTAFYLCASSRRDRENSPLHFGNGTRLTVT.

A few counts support this clone. The chain links TRBV9 to TRBJ1-2; perhaps TRBD1 as D (5 bases). The CDR3 is 14 amino acids. V lost 0 bases to trimming and J lost 4 bases, with 10 bases between them. Germline values: CDR1 SGDLS, CDR2 YYNGEE. The CDR3 DNA is TGTGCCAGCAGCGTAGTTTCCGGGGCCTATGGCTACACCTTC. It codes for CASSVVSGAYGYTF.

V usage is TRBV11-2 and J usage is TRBJ1-2, with D unresolved. Germline CDR1 SGHAT, CDR2 FQNNGV. Trimming took off 6 bases at V and 4 bases at J, with 15 bases between the two ends. CDR3 length: 14 amino acids. The CDR3 nucleotides read TGTGCCAGCAGTTCTATTCTAGAGGGCTATGGCTACACCTTC. Its translation: CASSSILEGYGYTF.

The chain combines TRBV28 with TRBJ2-6; TRBD2 agrees at 7 bases. V gave up 3 bases and J gave up 0 bases; unmatched junction bases: 8. The CDR3 covers 18 residues. Per germline, CDR1 MDHEN and CDR2 SYDVKM. The CDR3 loop is CASSFGSGSPSGANVLTF. The CDR3 nucleotides read TGTGCCAGCAGTTTCGGTAGCGGGTCTCCCTCTGGGGCCAACGTCCTGACTTTC. The complete variable domain, with remaining parts taken from reference TRBV28 and TRBJ2-6, reads DVKVTQSSRYLVKRTGEKVFLECVQDMDHENMFWYRQDPGLGLRLIYFSYDVKMKEKGDIPEGYSVSREKKERFSLILESASTNQTSMYLCASSFGSGSPSGANVLTFGAGSRLTVL.

The chain couples TRBV5-1 to TRBJ2-1, with 8 bases lining up with TRBD1. V dropped 3 bases and J dropped 4; count of bases not matched to a gene: 6. This CDR3 has 15 amino acids. Germline V gene sequence: CDR1 SGHRS, CDR2 YFSETQ. DNA for the CDR3: TGCGCCAGCAGCTCAATGGACAGGGCTTACAATGAGCAGTTCTTC. Its translation: CASSSMDRAYNEQFF.

The rearrangement links TRBV2 to TRBJ2-3, with 9 bases lining up with TRBD2. This CDR3 has 17 residues. The germline CDR1 and CDR2 sequences are SNHLY and FYNNEI. V lost 1 base and J lost 2; bases outside the gene matches: 7. The CDR3 DNA reads TGTGCCAGCAGTGAAGGTTGGTCTAGCGGGATCACAGATACGCAGTATTTT. Residues: CASSEGWSSGITDTQYF.

This chain uses TRBV18 with TRBJ2-7; no definite D call. Between the trimmed V and J ends, which lost 3 bases and 12 bases, there was a span of 15 bases. The CDR3 sequence is 12 residues long. CDR1 KGHSH and CDR2 LQKENI come from the germline V gene. CDR3 sequence: CASSPQDGATYV. CDR3 in DNA: TGTGCCAGCTCACCCCAGGACGGAGCTACGTACGTC.

The CDR3 DNA is TGTGCCAGCAGCCAAGAGACTGGTGCGTCCGAGCAGTACTTC. Translated, it gives CASSQETGASEQYF. This chain connects TRBV4-2 to TRBJ2-7, with no clear D. This CDR3 comprises 14 residues. Germline loops: CDR1 LGHNA, CDR2 YNFKEQ. The ends were cut back, 0 bases at V and 6 bases at J, with 12 bases in the middle.

The chain couples TRBV7-9 to TRBJ2-7; D is possibly TRBD1 or TRBD2 (5 bases each). Trimming removed 3 bases at V and 0 bases at J, with 9 bases between. The CDR3 covers 14 residues. Germline CDR1 is SEHNR and CDR2 is FQNEAQ (reference sequence). CDR3 protein: CASSLAGGSYEQYF. CDR3 DNA sequence: TGTGCCAGCAGCTTGGCTGGGGGCTCCTACGAGCAGTACTTC. The whole variable domain, remainder taken from reference TRBV7-9 and TRBJ2-7, is DTGVSQNPRHKITKRGQNVTFRCDPISEHNRLYWYRQTLGQGPEFLTYFQNEAQLEKSRLLSDRFSAERPKGSFSTLEIQRTEQGDSAMYLCASSLAGGSYEQYFGPGTRLTVT.

The chain employs TRBV19 and TRBJ1-5, with D possibly being TRBD1 (5 bases). Per the germline V gene, CDR1 is LNHDA and CDR2 is SQIVND (reference sequence). With 3 bases removed from V and 2 bases from J, the gap between germline ends came to 11 bases. The CDR3 covers 15 residues. CDR3 residues: CASSIGGPGNQPQHF. Written as DNA, the CDR3 is TGTGCCAGTAGTATCGGGGGTCCAGGCAATCAGCCCCAGCATTTT. The complete variable domain, with remaining parts taken from reference TRBV19 and TRBJ1-5, reads DGGITQSPKYLFRKEGQNVTLSCEQNLNHDAMYWYRQDPGQGLRLIYYSQIVNDFQKGDIAEGYSVSREKKESFPLTVTSAQKNPTAFYLCASSIGGPGNQPQHFGDGTRLSIL.

V gene TRBV6-1 combines with J gene TRBJ1-6; no clear D. Between the trimmed V and J ends, which lost 3 bases and 9 bases, there was a span of 9 bases. Germline CDR1 MNHNS, CDR2 SASEGT. The CDR3 is 13 amino acids. CDR3 loop: CASSDNSGSPLHF. CDR3 in DNA: TGTGCCAGCAGTGACAACAGCGGTTCACCCCTCCACTTT.